Presented here are 5 T cell receptor beta chains from one specimen sequenced in a study of blood T cell repertoires in COVID-19. Using immunoSEQ multiplex PCR, the repertoire was profiled, and TCRdb retains in-frame clones only, with some absent. The sample consists of 25,000 to 30,000 clones, roughly 70% of them appearing once. The sample was peripheral blood. The receptor source for this set is a boy aged 2 to 10 with active or convalescent COVID-19.

CDR3 in amino acids: CASSRPELAGGLEQFF. The CDR3 DNA is TGTGCCAGCAGCCGGCCCGAGTTAGCGGGGGGGCTAGAGCAGTTCTTC. The rearrangement joins TRBV4-2 to TRBJ2-1, with TRBD2 matching over 11 bases. Germline loops: CDR1 LGHNA, CDR2 YNFKEQ. The CDR3 extends over 16 amino acids. Losses at the gene ends were 4 bases for V and 10 bases for J; bases not matched to a gene: 12.

The chain has TRBV9 and TRBJ2-5; 7 bases line up with TRBD2. Germline values: CDR1 SGDLS, CDR2 YYNGEE. Trimming cost V 0 bases and J 0 bases; bases outside gene matches: 8. The CDR3 is 17 amino acids. The DNA of the CDR3 is TGTGCCAGCAGCGTAGGAGGCCAGCGGGGTAACCAAGAGACCCAGTACTTC. Translated, it gives CASSVGGQRGNQETQYF. Full variable domain (missing parts from reference TRBV9 and TRBJ2-5): DSGVTQTPKHLITATGQRVTLRCSPRSGDLSVYWYQQSLDQGLQFLIQYYNGEERAKGNILERFSAQQFPDLHSELNLSSLELGDSALYFCASSVGGQRGNQETQYFGPGTRLLVL.

By share, this clone counts as medium-sized (0.01 to 0.1%). This rearrangement joins TRBV28 to TRBJ2-2, with D possibly matching TRBD1 (6 bases). Germline CDR1 is MDHEN and CDR2 is SYDVKM. There are 15 residues in the CDR3. Trimming took 6 bases from V and 1 from J, leaving 12 bases between them. CDR3 bases: TGTGCCAGCAGAACAGGGAACCTGAACACCGGGGAGCTGTTTTTT. Protein: CASRTGNLNTGELFF.

V gene TRBV11-2 combines with J gene TRBJ1-1; perhaps TRBD1 as D (6 bases). The CDR3 length is 14 residues. Germline assignment: CDR1 SGHAT and CDR2 FQNNGV. V was cut by 2 bases and J by 3 bases, with 10 bases left in between. CDR3 DNA: TGTGCCAGCAGCTTAATAAGACAGGACACTGAAGCTTTCTTT. Its protein product is CASSLIRQDTEAFF.

This clone has only one observation. The DNA for the CDR3 is TGTGCCAGCAGTGTGATCAGCCAAGAGACCCAGTACTTC. Its translation: CASSVISQETQYF. The chain couples TRBV2 to TRBJ2-5, with D hard to call. This CDR3 spans 13 amino acids. Germline CDR1 and CDR2: SNHLY and FYNNEI. Trimming took 4 bases from V and 1 from J, leaving 7 bases between them.